Described below is a single TCR beta chain sequence and its context. A second PCR of roughly 7 to 11 cycles used a sample-barcoded 5' primer and a J-beta primer mix. TCRdb re-derived calls from the 5' RACE reads in MiXCR, one entry per CDR3 protein. The top ten clones hold about 6.3% of a sample with around 1.5 million distinct CDR3 sequences, 59% of them seen once. The data belong to a study of blood T cells in healthy people across ages. This CDR3 is built from 14 residues. V was cut by 3 bases and J by 8 bases, with 13 bases left in between. The germline V gene encodes CDR1 SGHVS and CDR2 FNYEAQ. What was sequenced was blood. The chain is built from TRBV7-6 and TRBJ2-2; the D is unclear. The receptor's source is a man between 18 and 29 years old in good health. The CDR3 loop is CASSFSSVGGELFF. CDR3 DNA: TGTGCCAGCAGCTTCTCCTCGGTGGGGGGGGAGCTGTTTTTT. The full variable domain, with the rest looked up from reference TRBV7-6 and TRBJ2-2, is GAGVSQSPRYKVTKRGQDVALRCDPISGHVSLYWYRQALGQGPEFLTYFNYEAQQDKSGLPNDRFSAERPEGSISTLTIQRTEQRDSAMYRCASSFSSVGGELFFGEGSRLTVL.